This entry concerns a single T cell receptor beta chain. This specimen comes from a study of CD8 T cells in Susac syndrome. Germline V gene lookup returns CDR1 SGHRS and CDR2 YFSETQ. Trimming cost V 4 bases and J 7 bases, with 11 bases left between them. The CDR3 contains 12 residues. It was with random hexamers that 0.5 to 1 ug RNA was reverse transcribed. TCRdb processed the immunoSEQ multiplex PCR reads anew with MiXCR; each CDR3 protein has one entry. The table lists approximately 220,000 distinct CDR3 sequences, about 90% of them singletons. The rearrangement links TRBV5-1 to TRBJ1-1; D gene uncertain. This sequence originates from a human donor with multiple sclerosis. Sequences were obtained from CD8+ T cells from PBMCs. In DNA, the CDR3 is TGCGCCAGCAGCCCCGAAGGAGGTGAAGCTTTCTTT. Translating gives CASSPEGGEAFF.